This paragraph reports one T cell receptor (beta chain). This sample was taken from a study of blood T cells in healthy people across ages. CDR1 and CDR2 (germline): MNHEY, SVGAGI. V lost 2 bases to trimming and J lost 4 bases; unmatched junction nucleotides: 8. The CDR3 is 15 residues long. A second PCR, run for roughly 7 to 11 cycles, used a sample-barcoded 5' primer plus a J-beta primer mix. Template switching added a 12-random-nucleotide identifier to every cDNA molecule. TCRdb re-called the 5' RACE reads through MiXCR, storing one row per CDR3 protein. The sample includes approximately 780,000 distinct CDR3 sequences, about 26% seen only once; the top ten take 3%. The sample was also linked to a second study, of T cells of mothers and their children. That work states: Versus unrelated pairs, overlap was slightly higher in related mother-child pairs, without reaching significance.

The clonotype was recovered from a boy aged 10-17 years in good health. This chain connects TRBV6-5 to TRBJ2-7, with 7 positions matching TRBD1. Material for sequencing was blood. The CDR3 region is CASSYRQGLGYEQYF. Written as DNA, the CDR3 is TGTGCCAGCAGTTACAGACAGGGTTTGGGTTACGAGCAGTACTTC.